A selection of T cell receptor beta chains follows, all from one sample in a study of vaccination effects on CD4 cells after COVID-19. No antigen has been assigned to these receptors. The protocol was immunoSEQ multiplex PCR, while the TCRdb copy is restricted to in-frame clones and leaves out a portion. The repertoire holds 50,000 to 70,000 clones, 70% to 80% seen once, with more than 2% in the top ten. This specimen was CD4+ T cells from PBMCs cultured without peptide, taken after COVID-19 vaccination. The receptors were gathered from a human donor who received a COVID-19 vaccine. CDR3s include the opening cysteine and the closing phenylalanine or tryptophan. A D gene is named only where the DNA matches it firmly. The listing skips clone size in some rows; elsewhere it reads once, few, many or a size class.

cdr3_nt | cdr3_aa | j_call | clone_size | d_call | v_call
TGCAGTGCTAGAAGACCAGATACGCAGTATTTT | CSARRPDTQYF | TRBJ2-3 | - | - | TRBV20-1
TGTGCCAGTAGCTCGAGACAGGGGGCCTACAATGAGCAGTTCTTC | CASSSRQGAYNEQFF | TRBJ2-1 | - | TRBD1 | TRBV19
TGTGCCAGTAGTACCCCTTCGGGACAGGGGGTTTATGGCTACACCTTC | CASSTPSGQGVYGYTF | TRBJ1-2 | - | TRBD1 | TRBV19
TGTGCCAGCAGCGGACGACAGGGATTCCTCTACAATGAGCAGTTCTTC | CASSGRQGFLYNEQFF | TRBJ2-1 | - | TRBD1 | TRBV5-8
TGCGCCAGCAGTGAAAACACTGAAGCTTTCTTT | CASSENTEAFF | TRBJ1-1 | - | - | TRBV10-1
TGTGCCAGCAGTTGGTCTAAGGAGACCCAGTACTTC | CASSWSKETQYF | TRBJ2-5 | - | - | TRBV6-2/TRBV6-3
TGTGCCAGCTCACCACGCTCGGGTGAAAAACTGTTTTTT | CASSPRSGEKLFF | TRBJ1-4 | - | - | TRBV18
TGTGCCAGCAGCGTTAGTTGGAGCTCTGGAAACACCATATATTTT | CASSVSWSSGNTIYF | TRBJ1-3 | - | - | TRBV7-2
TGTGCCACAGGCTTATCCGGGACAGCTAACACCGGGGAGCTGTTTTTT | CATGLSGTANTGELFF | TRBJ2-2 | - | TRBD1 | TRBV19
TGTGCCAGCAGCCAAGCACACCGGGGCAATCAGCCCCAGCATTTT | CASSQAHRGNQPQHF | TRBJ1-5 | - | - | TRBV3-1/TRBV3-2
TGTGCCAGCAGCTTTAACTACGAAGGTACTGAAGCTTTCTTT | CASSFNYEGTEAFF | TRBJ1-1 | - | - | TRBV27
TGTGCCAGCAGCCGGGGACTAGCGGGGACTCAGTTCTTC | CASSRGLAGTQFF | TRBJ2-1 | few | TRBD2 | TRBV5-4
TGTGCCAGCAGCTCCCGACCTGGGGGTGAAAAACTGTTTTTT | CASSSRPGGEKLFF | TRBJ1-4 | - | - | TRBV7-2
TGCGCCAGCAGCTTGGAAGGCCGGACCCAGCATTTT | CASSLEGRTQHF | TRBJ1-5 | - | - | TRBV5-1
TGCGCCAGCAGCAGGGCTCAGTATGTAGGCCTAATTGGCTACACCTTC | CASSRAQYVGLIGYTF | TRBJ1-2 | - | - | TRBV5-1
TGTGCCACCACCCCAACAGGGGATAGCTCCTACAATGAGCAGTTCTTC | CATTPTGDSSYNEQFF | TRBJ2-1 | - | TRBD1 | TRBV24-1
TGTGCCAGCAGTGAAAGGACAGGGCCCACTGAAGCTTTCTTT | CASSERTGPTEAFF | TRBJ1-1 | - | TRBD1 | TRBV6-1
TGTGCCAGCAGCCTTTACAGGGGAGGAGAGACCCAGTACTTC | CASSLYRGGETQYF | TRBJ2-5 | - | - | TRBV5-4
TGTGCCAGCAGTTTATGGGGATACGGCTACACCTTC | CASSLWGYGYTF | TRBJ1-2 | few | - | TRBV12-3/TRBV12-4
TGTGCCAGCAGCCCCCAGCCCAGCGGGGCCACAGATACGCAGTATTTT | CASSPQPSGATDTQYF | TRBJ2-3 | - | TRBD2 | TRBV7-3
TGTGCCAGCAAGGGGGGTTCGGATGGCTACACCTTC | CASKGGSDGYTF | TRBJ1-2 | - | - | TRBV6-6
TGTGCCAGCAGTAGTGAGTGGGGGAACACCGGGGAGCTGTTTTTT | CASSSEWGNTGELFF | TRBJ2-2 | - | - | TRBV6-5
TGTGCCAGTAGTAGGGACTTAGGCCCGGGCACAGATACGCAGTATTTT | CASSRDLGPGTDTQYF | TRBJ2-3 | - | - | TRBV19
TGCAGCGTTAAGAGGCAGGAGGGGACTGAAGCTTTCTTT | CSVKRQEGTEAFF | TRBJ1-1 | once | - | TRBV29-1
TGTGCCAGCAGTACCGGATACACGGATGGCTACACCTTC | CASSTGYTDGYTF | TRBJ1-2 | - | - | TRBV6-5
TGCGCCAGCAGCCGTAGCGGGGCGGACCAAGAGACCCAGTACTTC | CASSRSGADQETQYF | TRBJ2-5 | - | TRBD2 | TRBV10-1
TGTGCCAGCAGTGAAAATAGCGGGGGGGGCACAGATACGCAGTATTTT | CASSENSGGGTDTQYF | TRBJ2-3 | - | TRBD2 | TRBV2
TGTGCCACCAGTGATAGTAGGGTCTCCAACGTCCTGACTTTC | CATSDSRVSNVLTF | TRBJ2-6 | - | - | TRBV24-1
TGTGCCAGCAGCGTAGAGGCCGGAGATCAGCCCCAGCATTTT | CASSVEAGDQPQHF | TRBJ1-5 | - | - | TRBV9
TGTGCCAGCACCCCCCCCGGGCCGGAAAACTATGGCTACACCTTC | CASTPPGPENYGYTF | TRBJ1-2 | - | - | TRBV28
TGTGCCAGCAGTTACTCCCCGGGACTAGCATTAGAGACCCAGTACTTC | CASSYSPGLALETQYF | TRBJ2-5 | - | TRBD2 | TRBV6-5
TGTGCCAGCAGCCTAGGGTTAATGATCAGCACAGATACGCAGTATTTT | CASSLGLMISTDTQYF | TRBJ2-3 | - | - | TRBV7-8
TGTGCCAGCAGCCCATCTAGCGGGGGGGTCGTGGAGACCCAGTACTTC | CASSPSSGGVVETQYF | TRBJ2-5 | - | TRBD2 | TRBV5-4